These T cell receptor beta chains were read from a single sample in a study of T cells after yellow fever vaccination. TCRdb itself ran the 5' RACE reads through MiXCR, one entry per CDR3 protein. The data hold 350,000 to 450,000 distinct CDR3 sequences, with roughly a sixth observed a single time. The sequencing used PBMCs, collected before the yellow fever booster vaccination. These receptors came from a man younger than 35 who received the YFV17D yellow fever vaccine. CDR3s leave out the opening cysteine and the closing phenylalanine or tryptophan.

ASSREPPQRDSPLH,TRBV4-3,TRBJ1-6,14
SAPPATSLLGTQY,TRBV20-1,TRBJ2-5,13
ASSPRSNSGANVLT,TRBV27,TRBJ2-6,14
ATSGPGRRFYNEQF,TRBV24-1,TRBJ2-1,14
ATSGELNSYNSPLH,TRBV15,TRBJ1-6,14
ASTPGRRGQSYEQY,TRBV19,TRBJ2-7,14
ASSCPLGNEQF,TRBV7-9,TRBJ2-1,11
ASSRRVETTDTQY,TRBV18,TRBJ2-3,13
ASTPGQNTIY,TRBV7-2,TRBJ1-3,10
ASSPARPVLFSSTTIY,TRBV14,TRBJ1-3,16
ASSFEDRNTEAF,TRBV5-5,TRBJ1-1,12
ASSKLSGTPPFSTDTQY,TRBV7-2,TRBJ2-3,17
ASSLLRGPEAF,TRBV13,TRBJ1-1,11
ASSLGAGGETDTQY,TRBV5-1,TRBJ2-3,14
ASSLDRATGELF,TRBV5-1,TRBJ2-2,12
SARDGGGPYNEQF,TRBV20-1,TRBJ2-1,13
ASSSPMAGATDTQY,TRBV28,TRBJ2-3,14
ASSLVGENEKLF,TRBV5-4,TRBJ1-4,12
ASSAYGSFTDTQY,TRBV9,TRBJ2-3,13
ASSWGGFNTDTQY,TRBV5-6,TRBJ2-3,13
SVSRPNYGYT,TRBV29-1,TRBJ1-2,10
ASSYSTQSYGYT,TRBV6-5,TRBJ1-2,12
ASNQGGSDTQY,TRBV6-6,TRBJ2-3,11
ASSQEIYGYYGYT,TRBV4-3,TRBJ1-2,13
ASSTGPGETQY,TRBV19,TRBJ2-5,11
ASSQGPGRTEAF,TRBV4-1,TRBJ1-1,12
ASSERQGGWNGYT,TRBV25-1,TRBJ1-2,13
SARGTAGTEAF,TRBV20-1,TRBJ1-1,11
ASSLPRDTGDREQF,TRBV5-1,TRBJ2-1,14
ASSLEPGDITIY,TRBV5-1,TRBJ1-3,12
ASSAWTGDDGYT,TRBV18,TRBJ1-2,12
ASSPTRLALVTDTQY,TRBV18,TRBJ2-3,15